The 6 T cell receptor beta chains listed next were all sequenced from one sample in a study of T cells after yellow fever vaccination. One entry per CDR3 protein results from TCRdb running MiXCR on the 5' RACE reads. This repertoire shows 80,000 to 100,000 distinct CDR3 sequences, roughly 5.8% found once; its top ten account for roughly two fifths. The sequencing here drew on CD8+ T cells sorted from PBMCs, taken 10 days after the yellow fever booster vaccination. The receptors were gathered from a man aged 18-30 years who received the YFV17D yellow fever vaccine.

This chain connects TRBV6-2 or TRBV6-3 to TRBJ1-1, with 7 bases aligning to TRBD1. V shed 8 bases, J shed 6 bases, and the junction held 6 bases outside the gene matches. Germline V lookup: CDR1 MNHEY, CDR2 SVGEGT. This CDR3 is built from 12 residues. Here the CDR3 DNA reads TGTGCCAGCGGCCAGGGGGATCCTGAAGCTTTCTTT. Translated: CASGQGDPEAFF.

The rearrangement links TRBV29-1 to TRBJ2-5; 10 bases agree with TRBD1. This CDR3 contains 14 residues. The germline gives CDR1 SQVTM, CDR2 ANQGSEA. V trimming: 2 bases; J trimming: 5 bases; junction bases outside the gene matches: 5. The CDR3 bases are TGCAGCGTTGAATGGACAGGGGGAGGCGAGACCCAGTACTTC. It translates to CSVEWTGGGETQYF.

This clonotype was seen repeatedly, ten times or more. The CDR3 reads CASTRGVNTEAFF. CDR3 in DNA: TGTGCCAGCACCCGGGGGGTGAACACTGAAGCTTTCTTT. This chain links TRBV12-3 or TRBV12-4 with TRBJ1-1; D is perhaps TRBD1 (5 bases). This CDR3 is 13 amino acids long. V lost 7 bases and J lost 0, with 9 bases in between.

This clonotype has just a few counts. V usage is TRBV7-3 and J usage is TRBJ2-4, with D maybe TRBD2 (7 bases). V was pared by 4 bases and J by 8 bases, with 15 bases between. The CDR3 extends over 14 amino acids. In germline, CDR1 is SGHTA, CDR2 FQGTGA. CDR3 DNA sequence: TGTGCCAGCAGCTGGGGGGGCTTGGAAGACATTCAGTACTTC. It specifies CASSWGGLEDIQYF.

This clonotype appeared a few times. The chain is built from TRBV6-2 or TRBV6-3 and TRBJ1-5; D call uncertain. The CDR3 loop spans 14 amino acids. CDR1 is MNHEY and CDR2 is SVGEGT in the germline V gene. V was shortened by 2 bases and J by 6 bases, with 11 bases between the two germline ends. The CDR3 nucleotides are TGTGCCAGCAGTTACGCTCTCGGGCCTCAGCCCCAGCATTTT. It encodes CASSYALGPQPQHF.

This chain uses TRBV12-3 or TRBV12-4 with TRBJ2-7, with D perhaps TRBD1 (7 bases). V lost 3 bases and J 7 bases, leaving 13 bases between the germline ends. This CDR3 contains 13 residues. For the CDR3, the DNA is TGTGCCAGCAGTTTGCAGGGGGGAGAGGAGCAGTACTTC. This gives the protein CASSLQGGEEQYF.